A selection of T cell receptor beta chains follows, all from one sample in a study of cytomegalovirus exposure and HLA in healthy donors. Measured with immunoSEQ multiplex PCR; TCRdb has only the in-frame clones, and not every one. The table for this sample gives approximately 40,000 clones. The material sequenced was PBMCs. These receptors originate from a human donor in good health. CDR3s include the opening cysteine and the closing phenylalanine or tryptophan. The order of the fields is V gene, D gene, J gene, CDR3 DNA, CDR3 protein. D genes are given only for firm matches.

TRBV19	TRBD1	TRBJ2-1	TGTGCCAGTAGTACCGGGACAGGGACGACCGATGAGCAGTTCTTC	CASSTGTGTTDEQFF
TRBV6-5	NA	TRBJ1-1	TGTGCCAGCACTTCACCGGGGGGGGTTAGGACTGAAGATTTCTTT	CASTSPGGVRTEDFF
TRBV12-5	TRBD1	TRBJ2-7	TGTGCTAGTGGTTTGGTACAGGGGTTAACCTACGAGCAGTACTTC	CASGLVQGLTYEQYF
TRBV7-9	NA	TRBJ1-4	TGTGCCAGCAGTGTGAGCGTAGGATATGAAAAACTGTTTTTT	CASSVSVGYEKLFF
TRBV19	TRBD1	TRBJ1-2	TGTGCCAGTAGTTCGGGACAGGGTAGCGGCTACACCTTC	CASSSGQGSGYTF
TRBV7-3	TRBD1	TRBJ2-5	TGTGCCAGCAGCCCCGGGACAGGACAAGAGACCCAGTACTTC	CASSPGTGQETQYF
TRBV19	TRBD1	TRBJ1-6	TGTGCCAGTTCGGACAGGGTAGGAAATTCACCCCTCCACTTT	CASSDRVGNSPLHF
TRBV19	TRBD1	TRBJ1-5	TGTGCCAGTAGTCAGATGGAGGGGACAGGGGATCAGCCCCAGCATTTT	CASSQMEGTGDQPQHF
TRBV6-1	NA	TRBJ2-3	TGTGCGTCCGAAGGGGGGGGAAGGGATACGCAGTATTTT	CASEGGGRDTQYF
TRBV5-1	NA	TRBJ1-1	TGCGCCAGCAGCACCCAGGGTGACGGGAACACTGAAGCTTTCTTT	CASSTQGDGNTEAFF
TRBV5-6	NA	TRBJ2-7	TGTGCCAGCAGCGGCGCGGGGAACGGCGACGAGCAGTACTTC	CASSGAGNGDEQYF
TRBV6-1	TRBD1	TRBJ2-1	TGTGCCAGCAACAGACAGGGGGAAAATGAGCAGTTCTTC	CASNRQGENEQFF
TRBV19	NA	TRBJ1-2	TGTGCCAGTAGTACCACCGGGAGAGGTGGCTACACCTTC	CASSTTGRGGYTF
TRBV4-1	TRBD2	TRBJ2-5	TGCGCCAGCAGCTGGGGACTAGCGGGGTTCGAGACCCAGTACTTC	CASSWGLAGFETQYF
TRBV27	TRBD1	TRBJ1-4	TGTGCCAGCAGTCCACAGGGGGTGGGCAATGAAAAACTGTTTTTT	CASSPQGVGNEKLFF
TRBV7-9	TRBD1	TRBJ1-1	TGTGCCAGCAGCCCGGACAGGGGGCGAGGTCCTGAAGCTTTCTTT	CASSPDRGRGPEAFF
TRBV5-1	NA	TRBJ2-3	TGCGCCAGCAGCCCCGACTGGACAGATACGCAGTATTTT	CASSPDWTDTQYF
TRBV19	NA	TRBJ1-1	TGTGCCAGTAGCCGCCTCAAGGAGGGCACTGAAGCTTTCTTT	CASSRLKEGTEAFF
TRBV28	NA	TRBJ1-3	TGTGCCACATGGGGGAGGGTGGGGTCTGGAAACACCATATATTTT	CATWGRVGSGNTIYF
TRBV19	TRBD1	TRBJ2-1	TGTGCCAGTAGCCCAGGGGGCAAGTCCGACAATGAGCAGTTCTTC	CASSPGGKSDNEQFF
TRBV7-9	TRBD1	TRBJ2-5	TGTGCCAGCAGCTTAAACGAAGGGGGCCGGGAGACCCAGTACTTC	CASSLNEGGRETQYF
TRBV7-9	TRBD1	TRBJ1-2	TGTGCCAGCAGCCGGGGACAGGGGGCCTCTAACTATGGCTACACCTTC	CASSRGQGASNYGYTF
TRBV9	NA	TRBJ2-2	TGTGCCAGCAGCGTCAGGGGGGACGACACCGGGGAGCTGTTTTTT	CASSVRGDDTGELFF
TRBV4-2	TRBD1	TRBJ2-5	TGTGCCAGCAGCCGTAGTTGGGACAGCCAAGAGACCCAGTACTTC	CASSRSWDSQETQYF
TRBV19	NA	TRBJ1-5	TGTGCCAGTAGTAATAACAATCAGCCCCAGCATTTT	CASSNNNQPQHF
TRBV6-5	TRBD1	TRBJ1-2	TGTGCCAGCAGTTTCGAGGGGGCTGGCTACACCTTC	CASSFEGAGYTF
TRBV30	TRBD1	TRBJ1-2	TGTGCCTGGAGGGTGACAGGGGAAAGCTATGGCTACACCTTC	CAWRVTGESYGYTF
TRBV6-5	NA	TRBJ1-2	TGTGCCAGCAGACAGCTGCCGTTTTATGGCTACACCTTC	CASRQLPFYGYTF
TRBV6-5	NA	TRBJ1-1	TGTGCCAGCAGTGACTCCTCAGGGTATACTGAAGCTTTCTTT	CASSDSSGYTEAFF
TRBV6-1	TRBD1	TRBJ1-3	TGTGCCAGCAGTGTGGGACAGGGGAATGGAAACACCATATATTTT	CASSVGQGNGNTIYF
TRBV7-3	NA	TRBJ2-1	TGTGCCAGCAGCTTAAATGGGGGGACGACGAATGAGCAGTTCTTC	CASSLNGGTTNEQFF
TRBV19	TRBD1	TRBJ1-6	TGTGCCAGTAGTCGCGACAGGGATCATTCACCCCTCCACTTT	CASSRDRDHSPLHF
TRBV7-9	TRBD1	TRBJ2-2	TGTGCCAGCAGCACCGGGACAGGGGGCTCCGGGGAGCTGTTTTTT	CASSTGTGGSGELFF
TRBV5-1	TRBD1	TRBJ1-1	TGCGCCAGCAGAACCGGGACAGGGGGTCTGAACACTGAAGCTTTCTTT	CASRTGTGGLNTEAFF
TRBV7-8	TRBD2	TRBJ2-5	TGTGCCAGCAGCTTAGAGGAAGAAGCGGGGGGGCCGGGGGTAGAGACCCAGTACTTC	CASSLEEEAGGPGVETQYF
TRBV19	NA	TRBJ1-2	TGTGCCGGCAGGGGACCCTATGGCTACACCTTC	CAGRGPYGYTF
TRBV5-1	TRBD1	TRBJ1-1	TGCGCCAGCAGCGGCCTACAGGGGGCTCTCACTGAAGCTTTCTTT	CASSGLQGALTEAFF
TRBV28	NA	TRBJ2-7	TGTGCCAGCAGTTTTTCAGGGCGGTCATACGAGCAGTACTTC	CASSFSGRSYEQYF
TRBV6-1	NA	TRBJ1-5	TGTGCCAGCAGTGAGAACATCCCCACGCCCCAGCATTTT	CASSENIPTPQHF
TRBV6-1	NA	TRBJ1-4	TGTGCCAGCAGTGGTCCCGGACATAGAAAACTGTTTTTT	CASSGPGHRKLFF
TRBV6-5	TRBD1	TRBJ1-6	TGTGCCAGCAGTCCTACACAGGGGAATAATTCACCCCTACACTTT	CASSPTQGNNSPLHF
TRBV5-1	TRBD2	TRBJ2-1	TGCGCCAGCAGCCCTGGACTAGCTTCCGACAATGAGCAGTTCTTC	CASSPGLASDNEQFF
TRBV30	NA	TRBJ2-3	TGTGCCTGGAGTGTACTGGCGGGGACAGATACGCAGTATTTT	CAWSVLAGTDTQYF
TRBV5-1	NA	TRBJ1-6	TGCGCCAGCAGCTTTGATGGACAGCAGACCAATTCACCCCTCCACTTT	CASSFDGQQTNSPLHF
TRBV4-1	NA	TRBJ1-1	TGCGCCAGCAGCCAAGAGAACAGGGACGGTGAAGCTTTCTTT	CASSQENRDGEAFF
TRBV19	TRBD2	TRBJ2-5	TGTGCCAGTAGTCTTGGGACTAGCGGGGGGATAAGAAGGGGGACCCAGTACTTC	CASSLGTSGGIRRGTQYF
TRBV14	NA	TRBJ2-3	TGTGCCAGCAGCCCACAGAACACAGATACGCAGTATTTT	CASSPQNTDTQYF